The 17 T cell receptor beta chains presented below share a single source sample, sequenced in a study of blood T cells in healthy people across ages. Together with a sample-barcoded 5' primer, a J-beta primer mix was included in a second PCR lasting roughly 6 to 12 cycles. MiXCR was run by TCRdb on the 5' RACE reads, yielding one entry per CDR3 protein. The repertoire holds 1.5 million to 2 million distinct CDR3 sequences, with about two fifths as singletons. Input material: blood. These receptors were collected from a human donor in good health.

This chain links TRBV29-1 with TRBJ2-7; 11 nucleotides align to TRBD1. The CDR3 runs to 21 residues. Germline CDR1 reads SQVTM; CDR2 reads ANQGSEA. Trimming removed 4 bases from V and 3 bases from J; junction bases left unmatched: 26. The CDR3 DNA reads as TGCAGCGTTGTTGCGCCCGGACAGGGGGCGAGGACCCATCTGATAAACTACGAGCAGTACTTC. Translating it yields CSVVAPGQGARTHLINYEQYF.

This clonotype was seen only a few times. The chain joins TRBV4-1 to TRBJ1-2; D remains ambiguous. The CDR3 has 17 residues. The germline V and J ends were trimmed by 4 bases and 0 bases, with 18 bases remaining between them. CDR1 and CDR2 from the germline V gene are MGHRA and YSYEKL. This CDR3 reads CASSLEGISIANYGYTF. The DNA of the CDR3 is TGCGCCAGCAGCCTCGAGGGAATATCTATCGCTAACTATGGCTACACCTTC.

CDR3 sequence (DNA): TGTGCCAGCAGCCAAGATAGGCGGGATCATCTCTATGGCTACACCTTC. Protein: CASSQDRRDHLYGYTF. The V call is TRBV4-2, the J call TRBJ1-2; D is uncertain. The V gene lost 0 bases and the J gene lost 4 bases, with 15 bases spanning the gap. This CDR3 has 16 amino acids. CDR1 LGHNA and CDR2 YNFKEQ come from the germline V gene.

This clonotype showed up just a few times. The chain recombines TRBV20-1 with TRBJ2-3, with D perhaps being TRBD1 or TRBD2 (5 bases each). Trimming left V 5 bases short and J 0 bases short, with 12 bases between. Looked up from germline, CDR1 is DFQATT and CDR2 is SNEGSKA (reference sequence). The CDR3 is 14 amino acids. CDR3 residues: CSAPRGPSTDTQYF. CDR3 coding DNA: TGCAGTGCTCCTCGGGGCCCGAGCACAGATACGCAGTATTTT.

The table lists this clonotype with a count of one. This rearrangement joins TRBV11-2 to TRBJ1-1; no clear D gene. Per the germline V gene, CDR1 is SGHAT and CDR2 is FQNNGV. This CDR3 has 16 amino acids. The V and J ends lost 3 bases and 2 bases respectively, with 16 bases between them. In DNA form, the CDR3 reads TGTGCCAGCAGCTTCTGGCGAGGTGGTGGAAACACTGAAGCTTTCTTT. This codes for CASSFWRGGGNTEAFF.

A few counts support this clonotype. The chain recombines TRBV20-1 with TRBJ2-7; no clear D gene. Deletions cut 4 bases from V and 3 bases from J, with 13 bases between. The CDR3 has 13 amino acids. Germline V CDR1 and CDR2: DFQATT, SNEGSKA (reference sequence). CDR3 sequence reads: CSAKHPRYYEQYF. The CDR3 region has the DNA TGCAGTGCTAAACACCCGCGATACTACGAGCAGTACTTC.

This clonotype was detected once. V and J are TRBV28 and TRBJ1-2, with TRBD1 matching over 11 bases. Germline-derived CDR1 and CDR2 are MDHEN and SYDVKM. The CDR3 is 17 amino acids. The ends lost 7 bases at V and 5 bases at J; junction bases unmatched: 15. CDR3 in DNA: TGTGCCAGCACCACCTCTTCCGGGACAGGGGGTATTTATGGCTACACCTTC. Amino acids: CASTTSSGTGGIYGYTF.

The rearrangement links TRBV6-1 to TRBJ2-4, with D possibly being TRBD1 (6 bases). CDR1 is MNHNS and CDR2 is SASEGT in the germline V gene. Trimming left V 2 bases short and J 10 bases short, with 15 bases between. This CDR3 spans 14 amino acids. In DNA form, the CDR3 reads TGTGCCAGCAGTGAATTTAGGACAGTAGGAATTCAGTACTTC. This gives the protein CASSEFRTVGIQYF.

The rearrangement links TRBV10-2 to TRBJ2-7; a possible D gene is TRBD1 (5 bases). This CDR3 has 14 residues. V gave up 2 bases and J gave up 3 bases, with 11 bases separating them. Germline CDR1 WSHSY, CDR2 SAAADI. DNA of the CDR3: TGCGCCAGCAGTGAGGGAAGGGGCGACTACGAGCAGTACTTC. Translated: CASSEGRGDYEQYF.

In this sample, this clonotype turned up a few times. The chain uses TRBV2 and TRBJ1-2; no definite D call. Looked up from germline, CDR1 is SNHLY and CDR2 is FYNNEI. Trimming left V 6 bases short and J 1 base short, with 9 bases between. The length of the CDR3 is 13 residues. Here the CDR3 reads CASSRLNNYGYTF. The CDR3 DNA follows: TGTGCCAGCAGCCGACTGAATAACTATGGCTACACCTTC.

Concerning this clonotype: The germline gene is not matched at one end of the junction; a read error may be the cause. The rearrangement joins TRBV27 to TRBJ2-1; tentatively, D is TRBD2 (6 bases). This CDR3 has 17 amino acids. The germline gives CDR1 MNHEY, CDR2 SMNVEV (reference sequence). This CDR3 is CARSLLRDFPIYNEQFF. The CDR3, as DNA: TGTGCCCGCAGTTTATTGAGGGACTTCCCAATTTACAATGAGCAGTTCTTC.

The chain combines TRBV28 with TRBJ2-1; the D gene is possibly TRBD2 (5 bases). This CDR3 contains 14 residues. Germline assignment: CDR1 MDHEN and CDR2 SYDVKM. V was pared by 5 bases and J by 6 bases, with 14 bases between. In DNA, the CDR3 is TGTGCCAGCAGTCAAAGGCTGGCGGGCAATGAGCAGTTCTTC. Amino acids: CASSQRLAGNEQFF.

The chain has TRBV11-2 and TRBJ2-3, with TRBD1 matching over 9 bases. Germline CDR1 SGHAT, CDR2 FQNNGV. V shed 3 bases, J shed 7 bases, and the junction held 5 bases outside the gene matches. There are 14 residues in the CDR3. The CDR3 nucleotides read TGTGCCAGCAGCTTCGGGACAGGGACATATACGCAGTATTTT. The encoded protein is CASSFGTGTYTQYF.

A note on this clonotype: The junction and the germline gene differ at one end; a read error may be behind it. DNA for the CDR3: TGTGCCAACAGCGGACCGTATGAAAAACTGTTTTTT. Translation: CANSGPYEKLFF. This chain joins TRBV11-1 and TRBJ1-4; D call uncertain. The CDR3 is 12 residues long. Germline CDR1 reads SGHAT; CDR2 reads FQDESV (reference sequence).

The rearrangement links TRBV6-1 to TRBJ2-5; D remains ambiguous. From germline, CDR1 is MNHNS and CDR2 SASEGT. Trimming cost V 5 bases and J 2 bases, with 15 bases left between them. CDR3 length: 15 amino acids. This chain's CDR3 is CASSLQTGRQETQYF. Written as DNA, the CDR3 is TGTGCCAGCAGTCTTCAGACGGGCAGGCAAGAGACCCAGTACTTC.

This clonotype showed up many times. This sequence joins TRBV21-1 and TRBJ2-1; the table names TRBD1, a call not compared with the DNA. TRBV21-1 is an annotated pseudogene. This CDR3 is built from 15 residues. CDR3 loop: CASSMGQGWGNEQFF. CDR3 DNA: TGTGCCAGCAGCATGGGACAGGGTTGGGGCAATGAGCAGTTCTTC.

This clonotype was seen a few times. The rearrangement joins TRBV7-2 to TRBJ1-2; D may be TRBD1 (6 bases). V was cut by 5 bases and J by 8 bases, with 15 bases left in between. This CDR3 has 13 residues. The germline V gene encodes CDR1 SGHTA and CDR2 FQGNSA. In nucleotides, the CDR3 is TGTGCCAGCAGCGCTAACCGGGACAACGGCTACACCTTC. Its protein is CASSANRDNGYTF.